Following are 22 T cell receptor beta chains from one sample sequenced in a study of shared clonotypes between healthy human individuals. Method: immunoSEQ multiplex PCR; TCRdb's copy keeps in-frame clones and lacks some. The repertoire has roughly 2,300,000 clones, 85% to 95% of them found once; the top ten carry 0.37%. The sample comprised naive CD4+ T cells from PBMCs. Regarding subset: CD45RA+ positively selected. The receptors shown here come from a man aged 18 to 35 in good health. Some clones in this sample may be carry-over from other donors' samples.

This chain connects TRBV19 to TRBJ2-3; 13 bases align to TRBD2. J lost 1 base, V lost 7 bases, and 8 bases had no gene match. The CDR3 runs 17 residues. Germline V CDR1 and CDR2: LNHDA, SQIVND (reference sequence). The CDR3 DNA follows: TGTGCCAGTATGGATGGAGGACTAGCGGGAGGCACAGATACGCAGTATTTT. Translation gives CASMDGGLAGGTDTQYF.

The rearrangement uses TRBV27 and TRBJ2-5; D is unclear. This CDR3 is built from 12 residues. Trimming cost V 8 bases and J 5 bases, with 12 bases left between them. Germline-derived CDR1 and CDR2 are MNHEY and SMNVEV (reference sequence). CDR3 sequence (DNA): TGTGCCAGCGCCCGACTCGGGGAGACCCAGTACTTC. This gives the protein CASARLGETQYF.

V gene TRBV6-6 combines with J gene TRBJ2-2, with 7 positions matching TRBD1. CDR1 and CDR2 from the germline V gene are MNHNY and SVGAGI (reference sequence). The CDR3 spans 15 residues. Losses at the gene ends were 5 bases for V and 9 bases for J; bases not matched to a gene: 12. CDR3 protein: CASSPPLDRTRELFF. CDR3 nucleotides: TGTGCCAGCAGTCCCCCCCTGGACAGGACTCGGGAGCTGTTTTTT.

J is TRBJ2-3 and V is TRBV5-4, with 12 bases aligning to TRBD2. After removal of 3 bases from V and 11 bases from J, the junction contained 10 bases not matched to a gene. The CDR3 spans 15 residues. Germline CDR1 reads SGHNT; CDR2 reads YYREEE (reference sequence). The CDR3 nucleotides read TGTGCCAGCAGCTGGACCAACCCACTAGCGGGAGGGCAGTATTTT. As protein: CASSWTNPLAGGQYF.

This clone was recorded a few times. The gene calls are TRBV5-1 and TRBJ1-1, with a tentative D call TRBD1 (5 bases). CDR1 and CDR2 (germline): SGHRS, YFSETQ. Between the trimmed V and J ends, which lost 5 bases and 5 bases, there was a span of 7 bases. The CDR3 has 11 amino acids. The CDR3 reads CASSGGTEAFF. The CDR3 DNA follows: TGCGCCAGCAGTGGGGGGACTGAAGCTTTCTTT.

The chain joins TRBV28 to TRBJ1-2; TRBD1 might be the D (5 bases). This CDR3 has 14 amino acids. V lost 6 bases to trimming and J lost 10 bases, with 21 bases between them. Germline CDR1 MDHEN, CDR2 SYDVKM. CDR3 region: CASSPSRPGGVYTF. CDR3 DNA sequence: TGTGCCAGCAGCCCTAGTAGACCCGGGGGTGTCTACACCTTC.

With regard to this clone: The same CDR3 arises from other DNA sequences in this sample as well. This chain links TRBV5-1 with TRBJ1-3; the D gene is possibly TRBD1 (6 bases). Germline CDR1 reads SGHRS; CDR2 reads YFSETQ. This CDR3 is built from 16 residues. The ends were cut back, 0 bases at V and 4 bases at J, with 14 bases in the middle. Here the CDR3 DNA reads TGCGCCAGCAGCTTGGCGGGGAGGGGGTACGGAAACACCATATATTTT. Amino acids: CASSLAGRGYGNTIYF.

This chain uses TRBV6-5 with TRBJ2-7, with D possibly being TRBD1 (6 bases). Germline values: CDR1 MNHEY, CDR2 SVGAGI. The CDR3 consists of 14 residues. V was trimmed by 5 bases and J by 4 bases, leaving 15 bases between them. The CDR3 here is CASSTGSLLYEQYF. The DNA for the CDR3 is TGTGCCAGCAGTACAGGGTCCCTCCTTTACGAGCAGTACTTC.

The chain links TRBV6-5 to TRBJ2-5, with unresolved D. The CDR3 has 14 amino acids. The V gene's germline CDR1 is MNHEY and CDR2 SVGAGI. V was shortened by 6 bases and J by 5 bases, with 16 bases between the two germline ends. The CDR3 sequence: CASSRPDGRETQYF. CDR3 DNA sequence: TGTGCCAGCAGCCGGCCGGACGGCCGGGAGACCCAGTACTTC.

The rearrangement joins TRBV13 to TRBJ2-7, with TRBD2 matching over 7 bases. Unmatched junction bases numbered 10, after V lost 2 bases and J lost 0 bases. Germline V lookup: CDR1 PRHDT, CDR2 FYEKMQ (reference sequence). This CDR3 spans 17 amino acids. CDR3 sequence: CASSLSRRWDYSYEQYF. Here the CDR3 DNA reads TGTGCCAGCAGCTTATCCCGACGGTGGGACTACTCCTACGAGCAGTACTTC.

The chain employs TRBV28 and TRBJ2-3; a weak D match, TRBD1 (5 bases). This CDR3 is built from 16 residues. Trimming stripped 3 bases from V and 2 bases from J, with 15 bases between. Germline CDR1 and CDR2: MDHEN and SYDVKM. CDR3 DNA: TGTGCCAGCAGTTTCTCCCGACAGCACTTCACAGATACGCAGTATTTT. Encoded protein: CASSFSRQHFTDTQYF.

CDR3 bases: TGTGCCAGCAGGTTCCCGGGACTAGCCTCCAATGAGCAGTTCTTC. Translated: CASRFPGLASNEQFF. V is TRBV9 and J is TRBJ2-1, with TRBD2 matching 9 bases. Germline CDR1 reads SGDLS; CDR2 reads YYNGEE. With V trimmed by 5 bases and J by 6 bases, 9 bases remained unmatched. The CDR3 is made up of 15 amino acids.

This clone was found once. The CDR3: CASSFRDRVLGDTGELFF. Here the CDR3 DNA reads TGCGCCAGCAGCTTCCGGGACAGGGTTCTCGGAGACACCGGGGAGCTGTTTTTT. This chain joins TRBV5-1 and TRBJ2-2; the match to TRBD1 covers 9 bases. There are 18 residues in the CDR3. Germline loops: CDR1 SGHRS, CDR2 YFSETQ. V dropped 2 bases and J dropped 3; count of bases not matched to a gene: 11. The complete variable domain, with remaining parts taken from reference TRBV5-1 and TRBJ2-2, reads KAGVTQTPRYLIKTRGQQVTLSCSPISGHRSVSWYQQTPGQGLQFLFEYFSETQRNKGNFPGRFSGRQFSNSRSEMNVSTLELGDSALYLCASSFRDRVLGDTGELFFGEGSRLTVL.

This chain links TRBV7-2 with TRBJ2-4; no reliable D call. V lost 2 bases and J lost 8, with 19 bases in between. CDR1 and CDR2 from the germline V gene are SGHTA and FQGNSA. This CDR3 region has 16 residues. The CDR3 DNA reads as TGTGCCAGCAGCTTACTTCGGACGGCCGTTGAGGACATTCAGTACTTC. Translating gives CASSLLRTAVEDIQYF.

The rearrangement uses TRBV28 and TRBJ1-1; D gene ambiguous. V shed 3 bases and J shed 6 bases, with 26 bases lying between them. CDR1 and CDR2 from the germline V gene are MDHEN and SYDVKM. The CDR3 contains 18 residues. CDR3 protein: CASSFFGRQKVTGSEAFF. CDR3 DNA: TGTGCCAGCAGTTTCTTCGGGCGCCAAAAGGTTACCGGATCTGAAGCTTTCTTT.

The V gene is TRBV7-2, the J gene TRBJ2-1; no clear D gene. The CDR3 covers 15 residues. From germline, CDR1 is SGHTA and CDR2 FQGNSA. Trimming took 5 bases from V and 8 from J, leaving 19 bases between them. The CDR3 reads CASSPGPSVNYEQFF. CDR3 DNA sequence: TGTGCCAGCAGCCCCGGGCCCTCAGTTAACTATGAGCAGTTCTTC. Based on the CDR3 plus reference TRBV7-2 and TRBJ2-1, the full variable domain is GAGVSQSPSNKVTEKGKDVELRCDPISGHTALYWYRQSLGQGLEFLIYFQGNSAPDKSGLPSDRFSAERTGGSVSTLTIQRTQQEDSAVYLCASSPGPSVNYEQFFGPGTRLTVL.

The chain couples TRBV7-8 to TRBJ2-7; D is perhaps TRBD2 (5 bases). The germline V gene has CDR1 SGHVS and CDR2 FQNEAQ. Trimming pared 5 bases from V and 5 bases from J, leaving 13 bases between. This CDR3 has 13 amino acids. The CDR3 DNA is TGTGCCAGCAGCGCGGTGGCGCGGGACGAGCAGTACTTC. It translates to CASSAVARDEQYF.

This clone was seen just once. This chain's CDR3 is CASSSTGDFYDEQFF. The CDR3 DNA reads as TGTGCCAGCTCGTCGACAGGGGATTTTTACGATGAGCAGTTCTTC. The chain recombines TRBV18 with TRBJ2-1, with 8 nucleotides matching TRBD1. The CDR3 is made up of 15 amino acids. The germline CDR1 and CDR2 sequences are KGHSH and LQKENI. V dropped 6 bases and J dropped 8; count of bases not matched to a gene: 12.

In regard to this clone: The sample contains more than one DNA sequence encoding this CDR3. The rearrangement links TRBV12-5 to TRBJ2-3, with D perhaps matching TRBD1 or TRBD2 (6 bases each). V lost 3 bases to trimming and J lost 3 bases, with 7 bases between them. This CDR3 comprises 13 residues. In germline, CDR1 is LGHNT, CDR2 FRNRAP. DNA for the CDR3: TGTGCTAGTGGTTTAGGGGGGACAGATACGCAGTATTTT. Its translation is CASGLGGTDTQYF.

The rearrangement uses TRBV7-9 and TRBJ2-1; tentatively, D is TRBD1 (6 bases). Germline loops: CDR1 SEHNR, CDR2 FQNEAQ (reference sequence). The CDR3 runs 15 residues. V was trimmed by 5 bases and J by 3 bases, leaving 14 bases between them. CDR3 sequence (DNA): TGTGCCAGCAGCGCGCAGGGGTTCTTCTACAATGAGCAGTTCTTC. Amino acids: CASSAQGFFYNEQFF.

This clone was counted a single time. The chain uses TRBV5-4 and TRBJ2-5, with TRBD2 matching 7 bases. This CDR3 spans 13 amino acids. J gave up 7 bases and V 4 bases, and 7 bases lay outside the gene matches. Germline CDR1 is SGHNT and CDR2 is YYREEE (reference sequence). The chain's CDR3 is CASSPGGRGTQYF. CDR3 coding DNA: TGTGCCAGCAGCCCCGGGGGGAGGGGGACCCAGTACTTC. The whole variable domain, filled in from reference TRBV5-4 and TRBJ2-5, reads ETGVTQSPTHLIKTRGQQVTLRCSSQSGHNTVSWYQQALGQGPQFIFQYYREEENGRGNFPPRFSGLQFPNYSSELNVNALELDDSALYLCASSPGGRGTQYFGPGTRLLVL.

The chain has TRBV5-1 and TRBJ2-7; D is uncertain. This CDR3 is built from 14 residues. Germline V lookup: CDR1 SGHRS, CDR2 YFSETQ. Trimming took off 0 bases at V and 0 bases at J, with 7 bases between the two ends. The CDR3 coding sequence is TGCGCCAGCAGCTTGGAACAGCTCTCCTACGAGCAGTACTTC. This translates into CASSLEQLSYEQYF.